This TCR beta chain was captured by sequencing in a study of cytomegalovirus exposure and HLA in healthy donors. General study findings and limits: The authors assumed roughly uniform sequencing depth across donors for presence/absence analyses. Several of the most significant clusters appeared, in a later analysis, to be linked to common viral pathogens. TRBV6-2, TRBV6-3 and some other V segments were unresolvable in 87-base-pair reads. CMV antigen specificity of a few CMV-associated chains was confirmed in vitro.

As for this clone: No antigen is known for it.

Germline assignment: CDR1 SNHLY and CDR2 FYNNEI. The CDR3 loop spans 15 amino acids. Trimming left V 6 bases short and J 2 bases short, with 17 bases between. It was with 60 Vbeta and 13 Jbeta primers that the PCR ran. The method was immunoSEQ multiplex PCR; TCRdb's version includes in-frame clones alone and lacks a portion of them. The table has some 100,000 clones, less than 65% seen once. The TCR comes from a woman aged 25-40 years in good health and CMV-seropositive. The chain combines TRBV2 with TRBJ2-7; possible D gene TRBD2, 6 bases. The specimen sequenced was PBMCs. The DNA for the CDR3 is TGTGCCAGCAGGATGGAGAAGACTAGGGCCTACGAGCAGTACTTC. It codes for CASRMEKTRAYEQYF.